The clone carrying this T cell receptor beta chain has ten or more counts. Its antigen is as yet unknown. Three rounds of nested PCR, following a modified ARM-PCR protocol, produced the TCRbeta library. From the multiplex PCR reads, TCRdb called clonotypes with MiXCR, one entry per CDR3 protein. The profile shows under 100,000 distinct CDR3 sequences, around 65% of them singletons. This entry comes from a study of tumor and adjacent non-tumor tissue in lung cancer. Overall study context: The cohort had approximately 12 adenocarcinoma, 2 squamous cell and 1 small cell patients.

Germline V gene lookup returns CDR1 MNHNY and CDR2 SVGAGI (reference sequence). The CDR3 runs to 14 residues. Trimming cost V 0 bases and J 5 bases, with 11 bases left between them. RNA was extracted from bulk tissue without any cell sorting. Between August and November 2014, newly diagnosed, chemotherapy-naive lung cancer patients underwent thoracic surgery in China. General study findings and limits: Top 100 clones took a larger repertoire share in normal lung. Shorter survival was associated with higher TCR diversity in tumors.

Sequencing used lung tumor tissue. This TCR was sampled from a man in his sixties or seventies with non-small cell lung cancer. The rearrangement links TRBV6-6 to TRBJ2-7; D tentatively reads TRBD1 or TRBD2 (5 bases each). DNA of the CDR3: TGTGCCAGCAGTTACTCAAACCGGGACCACGAGCAGTACTTC. This gives the protein CASSYSNRDHEQYF.